This T cell receptor beta chain comes out of a study of identical twins. MiXCR, run by TCRdb on the 5' RACE reads, gives a single entry per CDR3 protein. Of some 1,600,000 distinct CDR3 sequences in the sample, about 32% were seen once. The TCR sequence derives from a newborn girl in good health. Sample: cord blood.

This chain's CDR3 is CASRRSGVNTEAFF. The CDR3 DNA is TGTGCCAGCAGACGATCCGGGGTGAACACTGAAGCTTTCTTT. J is TRBJ1-1 and V is TRBV6-6; D unresolved. Per the germline V gene, CDR1 is MNHNY and CDR2 is SVGAGI (reference sequence). The CDR3 sequence is 14 residues long. The V end lost 6 bases, the J end lost 0 bases, and 11 bases lay between the germline ends.